This T cell receptor (beta chain) comes out of a study of T cells in Graves' hyperthyroidism and ophthalmopathy. TCR beta CDR3 sequences were amplified from RNA transcripts. TCR CDR3 underwent first-round RT-PCR with the HTBI primer set. TCRdb re-called the multiplex PCR reads through MiXCR, storing one row per CDR3 protein. Found here are roughly 500,000 distinct CDR3 sequences, around 46% of them singletons; the top ten hold roughly 19%. At least ten counts were recorded for this clonotype. Its antigen is currently unknown. The ends were cut back, 0 bases at V and 5 bases at J, with 8 bases in the middle. This CDR3 spans 13 amino acids. Germline V gene sequence: CDR1 SGHVS, CDR2 FNYEAQ. Findings and caveats of the study: Most thyroid-expanded clonotypes above 0.001 were also found in blood. It was a median approximately six months before onset that the model predicted ophthalmopathy. Stable hyperthyroidism was told apart from ophthalmopathy by a model built on 13 V-J features.

This TCR derives from an adult woman with Graves' disease, either hyperthyroidism or ophthalmopathy (not recorded which). The sequenced sample was peripheral blood or thyroid tissue (not recorded which). V gene TRBV7-6 combines with J gene TRBJ2-7, with D unresolved. The CDR3 here is CASSLAPPNEQYF. The CDR3 nucleotides are TGTGCCAGCAGCTTAGCTCCCCCCAACGAGCAGTACTTC.